This note documents a single T cell receptor beta chain sequence. Antigen unknown. A junction boundary mismatches the germline segment, possibly from a read error. The blood RNA (from unsorted whole blood) was obtained, and germline DNA was also extracted. No patient had received treatment, and all had chronic HBV infection. Per germline, CDR1 MDHEN and CDR2 SYDVKM. This CDR3 region has 15 residues. A constant-region primer primed TCR beta cDNA synthesis from about 0.45 ug of total RNA. Each TCR beta library was derived from three nested multiplex PCR rounds that employed slightly modified ARM-PCR. Running roughly 10 cycles apiece, the first two PCR rounds relied on TRBV1-TRBV30 forward primers together with a C-beta reverse primer. One entry per CDR3 protein, called by TCRdb with MiXCR from the multiplex PCR reads. This sample carries hundreds of thousands of distinct CDR3 sequences, approximately 54% of them seen once, and the ten largest clones take about 17%.

The data stem from a study of tumor-infiltrating lymphocytes in primary liver carcinoma. Study conclusions and caveats: The overlap of tumor-adjacent and tumor-blood pairs was smaller than that of tumor region pairs.

This chain connects TRBV28 to TRBJ2-3; possibly TRBD1 for D (6 bases). Sequences were obtained from peripheral blood. The sequence came from a woman under 40 with primary liver carcinoma and hepatitis B virus infection. CDR3 DNA: TGTGTCAGCAGCTCCAGGGGTAGAAACACAGATACGCAGTATTTT. Amino acid sequence: CVSSSRGRNTDTQYF. The variable domain in full, with the rest retrieved from reference TRBV28 and TRBJ2-3, is DVKVTQSSRYLVKRTGEKVFLECVQDMDHENMFWYRQDPGLGLRLIYFSYDVKMKEKGDIPEGYSVSREKKERFSLILESASTNQTSMYLCVSSSRGRNTDTQYFGPGTRLTVL.